This T cell receptor beta chain derives from a study of PD-1 blockade in classical Hodgkin lymphoma. Clones were sequenced by immunoSEQ multiplex PCR, and TCRdb holds only the in-frame ones, with some missing. The sample has approximately 27,000 clones; roughly 70% are singletons. Every single patient, without exception, relapsed after autologous stem cell transplantation, and brentuximab vedotin exposure varied. Germline CDR1 SGHAT, CDR2 FQDESV (reference sequence). This CDR3 spans 14 amino acids. Trimming took 6 bases from V and 0 from J, leaving 8 bases between them. Whole-study results and caveats: Patients were excluded if nivolumab began under 1 year after ASCT (the autologous transplant). What caused the repertoire differences, perhaps disease activity or prior therapy, remains undefined.

Worth noting for this clone: Its antigen is as yet unknown.

Sample: peripheral blood mononuclear cells (PBMCs), taken before the second cycle of nivolumab. The clonotype was recovered from a human donor with classical Hodgkin lymphoma. The V call is TRBV11-1, the J call TRBJ1-4; D is unclear. Here the CDR3 reads CASSRDATNEKLFF. Here the CDR3 DNA reads TGTGCCAGCAGTCGTGATGCAACTAATGAAAAACTGTTTTTT.